The present TCR beta chain was sequenced within a study of T cell responses to AZD1222 COVID-19 vaccine. TCRdb's copy holds only in-frame clones and misses some; the assay was immunoSEQ multiplex PCR. The sample records about 100,000 clones, approximately 90% being singletons. The germline V gene has CDR1 KGHSH and CDR2 LQKENI. Between the trimmed V and J ends, which lost 3 bases and 3 bases, there was a span of 17 bases. CDR3 length equals 16 residues. Specimen: peripheral blood, collected on day 0 of AZD1222 vaccination. The J gene is TRBJ2-5, the V gene TRBV18; no clear D. The sequence came from an adult in good health. Here the CDR3 reads CASSPYTHHRKETQYF. DNA for the CDR3: TGTGCCAGCTCACCCTACACCCACCACAGAAAAGAGACCCAGTACTTC.